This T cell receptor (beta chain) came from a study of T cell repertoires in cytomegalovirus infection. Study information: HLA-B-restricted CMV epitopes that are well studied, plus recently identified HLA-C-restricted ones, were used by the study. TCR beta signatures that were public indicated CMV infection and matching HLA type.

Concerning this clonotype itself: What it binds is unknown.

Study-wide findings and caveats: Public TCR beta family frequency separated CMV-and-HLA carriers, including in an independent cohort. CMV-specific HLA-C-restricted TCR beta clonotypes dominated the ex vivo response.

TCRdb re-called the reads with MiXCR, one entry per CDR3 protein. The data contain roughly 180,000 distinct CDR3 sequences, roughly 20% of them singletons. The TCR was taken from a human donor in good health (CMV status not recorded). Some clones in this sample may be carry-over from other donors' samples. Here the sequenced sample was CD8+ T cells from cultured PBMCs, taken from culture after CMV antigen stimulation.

As DNA, the CDR3 is TGTGCCAGCAGCCGACAAGGGACAGACGAGATGAACACTGAAGCTTTCTTT. Translating gives CASSRQGTDEMNTEAFF. The chain is built from TRBV7-4 and TRBJ1-1; 7 nucleotides match TRBD1. Germline CDR1 is SGHVT and CDR2 is SQSDAQ. With 5 bases clipped from V and 0 bases from J, the junction kept 12 bases outside the gene matches. CDR3 length equals 17 residues.